One and the same sample provided the 8 T cell receptor beta chains below, sequenced in a study of cytotoxic CD8 clonotypes in ibrutinib-treated CLL. Profiling relied on immunoSEQ multiplex PCR, and the TCRdb table lists in-frame clones only, not all of them. The sample holds around 150,000 clones, roughly 77% seen once. The sequenced sample was PBMCs, obtained after 12 months of ibrutinib treatment. The receptors derive from a human donor with chronic lymphocytic leukemia.

V and J are TRBV7-9 and TRBJ2-1, with D maybe TRBD2 (6 bases). This CDR3 is built from 14 residues. V lost 4 bases to trimming and J lost 1 base, with 8 bases between them. Germline V gene sequence: CDR1 SEHNR, CDR2 FQNEAQ (reference sequence). CDR3 coding DNA: TGTGCCAGCAGCTCGGGACTTTCCTACAATGAGCAGTTCTTC. This gives the protein CASSSGLSYNEQFF.

The chain joins TRBV7-8 to TRBJ2-7; a weak D match, TRBD1 (6 bases). Trimming cost V 5 bases and J 5 bases, with 16 bases left between them. Germline values: CDR1 SGHVS, CDR2 FQNEAQ. CDR3 length: 14 residues. The CDR3 is CASSHYTGHDEQYF. CDR3 DNA sequence: TGTGCCAGCAGCCACTATACAGGGCACGACGAGCAGTACTTC.

This clone showed up many times. V usage is TRBV4-3 and J usage is TRBJ1-1; D is possibly TRBD1 (5 bases). Trimming shortened V by 0 bases and J by 6 bases, and 20 bases separated the two germline ends. The length of the CDR3 is 17 residues. The germline V gene encodes CDR1 LGHNA and CDR2 YSLEER. The CDR3 sequence: CASSQDPQGGLVAEAFF. CDR3 coding DNA: TGCGCCAGCAGCCAAGATCCCCAGGGCGGTTTGGTAGCTGAAGCTTTCTTT.

The chain uses TRBV7-8 and TRBJ2-7, with 9 bases that match TRBD1. V trimming: 6 bases; J trimming: 1 base; junction bases outside the gene matches: 7. Germline V gene data show CDR1 as SGHVS and CDR2 as FQNEAQ. This CDR3 has 15 residues. The CDR3 protein is CASSSQGARSYEQYF. The CDR3 DNA reads as TGTGCCAGCAGTTCACAGGGGGCGAGATCCTACGAGCAGTACTTC.

J is TRBJ2-7 and V is TRBV19; the D gene is possibly TRBD1 (6 bases). The CDR3 runs to 13 residues. V lost 3 bases and J 3 bases, leaving 9 bases between the germline ends. Germline V gives CDR1 LNHDA, CDR2 SQIVND (reference sequence). CDR3: CASSINRDYEQYF. The CDR3 nucleotides read TGTGCCAGTAGTATCAACAGGGACTACGAGCAGTACTTC.

V usage is TRBV7-2 and J usage is TRBJ2-7; tentative D call: TRBD1 (5 bases). Germline loops: CDR1 SGHTA, CDR2 FQGNSA. Deletions cut 2 bases from V and 2 bases from J, with 16 bases between. The CDR3 sequence is 16 residues long. CDR3 coding DNA: TGTGCCAGCAGCTTAAATCAAGGGGCGCGAACCTACGAGCAGTACTTC. Encoded protein: CASSLNQGARTYEQYF.

This clone has a handful of counts. The chain links TRBV6-5 to TRBJ2-5; maybe TRBD2 (6 bases). CDR3 size: 14 residues. CDR1 and CDR2 (germline): MNHEY, SVGAGI. Trimming pared 4 bases from V and 1 base from J, leaving 10 bases between. CDR3 sequence (DNA): TGTGCCAGCAGTTCCCACGGGGGCCAAGAGACCCAGTACTTC. Amino acids: CASSSHGGQETQYF.

CDR3 sequence: CASSYSNRGGGYTF. Written as DNA, the CDR3 is TGTGCCAGCAGTTACTCGAACCGGGGGGGCGGCTACACCTTC. This sequence joins TRBV6-6 and TRBJ1-2; the D gene is possibly TRBD1 (6 bases). CDR3 length equals 14 residues. CDR1 is MNHNY and CDR2 is SVGAGI in the germline V gene (reference sequence). The V and J ends lost 0 bases and 8 bases respectively, with 13 bases between them.